The following is a T cell receptor beta chain sequence with its context. The CDR3 is 16 residues long. V lost 3 bases and J 6 bases, leaving 15 bases between the germline ends. CDR1 and CDR2 from the germline V gene are MNHNS and SASEGT. The data are from a study of cytomegalovirus exposure and HLA in healthy donors. Both 60 Vbeta primers and 13 Jbeta primers went into the PCR. Here immunoSEQ multiplex PCR was the method, and the copy in TCRdb shows in-frame clones only, minus some. The sample records over 100,000 clones, about two thirds being singletons. The source material was PBMCs. This chain uses TRBV6-1 with TRBJ1-6; no firm D call. The source of this sequence is a man under 40 in good health and CMV-seropositive. CDR3 in DNA: TGTGCCAGCAGTGAGGTGATCGGGTCCGGTAATTCACCCCTCCACTTT. Translating gives CASSEVIGSGNSPLHF.